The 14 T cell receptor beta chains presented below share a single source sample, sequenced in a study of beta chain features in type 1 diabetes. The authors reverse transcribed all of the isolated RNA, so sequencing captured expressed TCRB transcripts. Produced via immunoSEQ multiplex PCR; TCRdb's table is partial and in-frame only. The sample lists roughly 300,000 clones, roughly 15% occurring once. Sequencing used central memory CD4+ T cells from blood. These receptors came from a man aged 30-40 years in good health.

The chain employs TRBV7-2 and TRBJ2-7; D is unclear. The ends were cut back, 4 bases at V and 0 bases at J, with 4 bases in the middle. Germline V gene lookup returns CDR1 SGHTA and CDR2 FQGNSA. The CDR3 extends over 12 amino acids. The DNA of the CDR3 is TGTGCCAGCAGCTACAACTCCTACGAGCAGTACTTC. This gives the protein CASSYNSYEQYF. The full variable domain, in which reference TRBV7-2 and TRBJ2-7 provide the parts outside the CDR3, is GAGVSQSPSNKVTEKGKDVELRCDPISGHTALYWYRQSLGQGLEFLIYFQGNSAPDKSGLPSDRFSAERTGGSVSTLTIQRTQQEDSAVYLCASSYNSYEQYFGPGTRLTVT.

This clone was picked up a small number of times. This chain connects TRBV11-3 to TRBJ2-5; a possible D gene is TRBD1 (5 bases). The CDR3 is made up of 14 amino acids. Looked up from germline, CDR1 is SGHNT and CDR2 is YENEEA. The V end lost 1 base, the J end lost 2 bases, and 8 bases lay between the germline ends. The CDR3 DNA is TGTGCCAGCAGCTTAGTACCAGGGCAAGAGACCCAGTACTTC. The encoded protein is CASSLVPGQETQYF.

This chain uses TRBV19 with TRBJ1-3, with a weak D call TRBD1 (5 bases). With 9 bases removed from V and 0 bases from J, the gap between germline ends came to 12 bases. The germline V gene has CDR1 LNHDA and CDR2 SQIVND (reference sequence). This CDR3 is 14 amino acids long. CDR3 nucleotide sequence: TGTGCCAGCCGGGACCGAAGCTCTGGAAACACCATATATTTT. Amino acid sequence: CASRDRSSGNTIYF. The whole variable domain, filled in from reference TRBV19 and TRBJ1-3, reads DGGITQSPKYLFRKEGQNVTLSCEQNLNHDAMYWYRQDPGQGLRLIYYSQIVNDFQKGDIAEGYSVSREKKESFPLTVTSAQKNPTAFYLCASRDRSSGNTIYFGEGSWLTVV.

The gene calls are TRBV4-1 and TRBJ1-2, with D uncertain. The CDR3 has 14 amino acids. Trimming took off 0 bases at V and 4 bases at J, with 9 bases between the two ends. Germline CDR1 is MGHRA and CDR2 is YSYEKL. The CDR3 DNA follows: TGCGCCAGCAGCCAAGATAACGGCCCCTATGGCTACACCTTC. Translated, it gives CASSQDNGPYGYTF.

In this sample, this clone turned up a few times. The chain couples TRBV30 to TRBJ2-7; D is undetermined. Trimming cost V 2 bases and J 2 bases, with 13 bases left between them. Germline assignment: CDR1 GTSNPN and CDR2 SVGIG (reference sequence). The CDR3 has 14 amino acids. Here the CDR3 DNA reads TGTGCCTGGAGTTATAGTAACACCCCCTACGAGCAGTACGTC. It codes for CAWSYSNTPYEQYV.

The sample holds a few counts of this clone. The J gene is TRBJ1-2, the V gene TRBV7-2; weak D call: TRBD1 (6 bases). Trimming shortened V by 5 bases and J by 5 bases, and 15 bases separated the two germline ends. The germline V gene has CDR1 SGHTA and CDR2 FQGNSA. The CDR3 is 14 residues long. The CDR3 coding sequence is TGTGCCAGCAGCACAAGGACAGAGGCGTATGGCTACACCTTC. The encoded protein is CASSTRTEAYGYTF.

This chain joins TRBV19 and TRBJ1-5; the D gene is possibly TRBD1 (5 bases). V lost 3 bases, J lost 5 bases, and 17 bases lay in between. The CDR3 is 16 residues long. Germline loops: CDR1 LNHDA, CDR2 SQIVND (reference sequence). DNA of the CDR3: TGTGCCAGTAGTATCGATAAGGATGAAGGGGATCAGCCCCAGCATTTT. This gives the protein CASSIDKDEGDQPQHF. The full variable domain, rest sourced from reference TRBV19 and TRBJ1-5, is DGGITQSPKYLFRKEGQNVTLSCEQNLNHDAMYWYRQDPGQGLRLIYYSQIVNDFQKGDIAEGYSVSREKKESFPLTVTSAQKNPTAFYLCASSIDKDEGDQPQHFGDGTRLSIL.

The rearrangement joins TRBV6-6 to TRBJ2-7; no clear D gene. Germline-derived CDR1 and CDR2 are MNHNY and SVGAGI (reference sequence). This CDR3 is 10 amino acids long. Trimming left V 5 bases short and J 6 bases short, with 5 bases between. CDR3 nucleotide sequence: TGTGCCAGCAGTGGAAGCGAGCAGTACGTC. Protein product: CASSGSEQYV.

The CDR3 DNA is TGTGCCGGCAGGCAACAGGGGGGGAAGACCCAGTACTTC. It codes for CAGRQQGGKTQYF. This sequence joins TRBV30 and TRBJ2-5, with D possibly matching TRBD1 (8 bases). CDR1 and CDR2 from the germline V gene are GTSNPN and SVGIG (reference sequence). V shed 8 bases and J shed 6 bases, with 19 bases lying between them. There are 13 residues in the CDR3.

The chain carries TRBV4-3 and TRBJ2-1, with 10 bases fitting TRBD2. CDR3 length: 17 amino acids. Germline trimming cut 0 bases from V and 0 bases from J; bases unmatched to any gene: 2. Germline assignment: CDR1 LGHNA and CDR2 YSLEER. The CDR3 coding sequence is TGCGCCAGCAGCCAAGATGTAGCGGGGGGCTCCTACAATGAGCAGTTCTTC. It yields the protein CASSQDVAGGSYNEQFF.

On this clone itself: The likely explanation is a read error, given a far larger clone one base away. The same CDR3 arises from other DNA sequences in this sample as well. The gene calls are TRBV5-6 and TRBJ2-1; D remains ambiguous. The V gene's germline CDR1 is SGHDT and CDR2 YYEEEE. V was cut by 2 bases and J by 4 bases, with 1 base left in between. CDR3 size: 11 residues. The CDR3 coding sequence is TGTGCCAGCAGCTTATACAATGAGCAGTTCTTC. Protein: CASSLYNEQFF. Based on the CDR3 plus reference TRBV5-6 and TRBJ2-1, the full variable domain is DAGVTQSPTHLIKTRGQQVTLRCSPKSGHDTVSWYQQALGQGPQFIFQYYEEEERQRGNFPDRFSGHQFPNYSSELNVNALLLGDSALYLCASSLYNEQFFGPGTRLTVL.

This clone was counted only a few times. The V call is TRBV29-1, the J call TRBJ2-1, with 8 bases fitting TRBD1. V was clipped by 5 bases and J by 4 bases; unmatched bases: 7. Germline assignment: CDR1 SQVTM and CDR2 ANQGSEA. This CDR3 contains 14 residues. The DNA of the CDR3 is TGCAGCGTTCGGACAGGGCGGCGGTACAATGAGCAGTTCTTC. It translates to CSVRTGRRYNEQFF.

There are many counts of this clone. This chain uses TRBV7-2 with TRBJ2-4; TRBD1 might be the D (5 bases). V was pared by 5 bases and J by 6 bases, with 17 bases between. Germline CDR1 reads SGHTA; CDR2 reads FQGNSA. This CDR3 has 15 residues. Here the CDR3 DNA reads TGTGCCAGCAGCCAAGGGGCCAATCCCCCAAACATTCAGTACTTC. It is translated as CASSQGANPPNIQYF.

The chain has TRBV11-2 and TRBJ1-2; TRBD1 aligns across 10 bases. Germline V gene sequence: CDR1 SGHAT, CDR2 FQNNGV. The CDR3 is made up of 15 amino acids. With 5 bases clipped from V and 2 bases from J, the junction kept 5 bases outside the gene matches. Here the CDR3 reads CASSPDRGLNYGYTF. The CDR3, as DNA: TGTGCCAGCAGCCCCGACAGGGGGCTCAACTATGGCTACACCTTC.